The 2 T cell receptor beta chains given below trace back to one sample, sequenced in a study of T-cell memory formation after mild COVID-19. TCRdb reprocessed the 5' RACE reads with MiXCR, giving one entry per CDR3 protein. In the table there are about 340,000 distinct CDR3 sequences, approximately 13% of which are singletons. Sequences were obtained from PBMCs or a T cell subset sorted from them (not recorded which). The receptor set was obtained from a man aged 18 to 30 who had mild COVID-19 (a few samples of this study predate the infection). Cell type and time point are not known.

This clonotype occurred a few times. This chain links TRBV6-6 with TRBJ1-6; no clear D gene. This CDR3 contains 18 residues. V lost 6 bases and J lost 0, with 18 bases in between. In germline, CDR1 is MNHNY, CDR2 SVGAGI (reference sequence). CDR3 loop: CASRTLWSGSSYNSPLHF. Written as DNA, the CDR3 is TGTGCCAGCAGAACCTTGTGGAGCGGTAGCTCCTATAATTCACCCCTCCACTTT.

This clonotype has a handful of counts. The chain employs TRBV7-9 and TRBJ2-1; 8 nucleotides match TRBD2. From germline, CDR1 is SEHNR and CDR2 FQNEAQ (reference sequence). V dropped 11 bases and J dropped 3; count of bases not matched to a gene: 0. This CDR3 contains 11 residues. CDR3 residues: CAAGGYNEQFF. The CDR3, as DNA: TGTGCCGCGGGGGGCTACAATGAGCAGTTCTTC. Filled out from reference TRBV7-9 and TRBJ2-1, the complete variable domain reads DTGVSQNPRHKITKRGQNVTFRCDPISEHNRLYWYRQTLGQGPEFLTYFQNEAQLEKSRLLSDRFSAERPKGSFSTLEIQRTEQGDSAMYLCAAGGYNEQFFGPGTRLTVL.